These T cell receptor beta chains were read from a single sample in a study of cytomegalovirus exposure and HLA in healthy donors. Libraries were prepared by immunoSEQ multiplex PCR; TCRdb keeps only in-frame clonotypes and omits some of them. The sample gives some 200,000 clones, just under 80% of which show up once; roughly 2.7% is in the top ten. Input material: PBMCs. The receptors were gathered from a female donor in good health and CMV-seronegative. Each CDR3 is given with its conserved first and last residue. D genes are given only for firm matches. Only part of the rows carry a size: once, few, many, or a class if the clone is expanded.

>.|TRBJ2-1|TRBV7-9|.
TGTGCCAGCAGCCATCTGGGCCTCAACGATGAGCAGTTCTTC
CASSHLGLNDEQFF
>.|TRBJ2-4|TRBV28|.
TGTGCCAGCAGTGAGAGAGAAAACATTCAGTACTTC
CASSERENIQYF
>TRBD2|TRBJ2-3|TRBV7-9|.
TGTGCCAGCAGCCCGACTAGCGGGGGGACAGATACGCAGTATTTT
CASSPTSGGTDTQYF
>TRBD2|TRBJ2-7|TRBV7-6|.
TGTGCCAGCAGCCCCGGACTAGCGGGGACTACGAAGCAGTACTTC
CASSPGLAGTTKQYF
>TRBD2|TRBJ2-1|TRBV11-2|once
TGTGCCAGCAGCCTAGGACTAGCGGGAGGATACAATGAGCAGTTCTTC
CASSLGLAGGYNEQFF
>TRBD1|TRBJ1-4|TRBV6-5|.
TGTGCCAGCAGTCCCCAAACGACAGGGCGGGAAAAACTGTTTTTT
CASSPQTTGREKLFF
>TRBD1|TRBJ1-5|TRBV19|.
TGTGCCAGTACCTCTCCGGGACAGGGGACTTTGCCCCAGCATTTT
CASTSPGQGTLPQHF
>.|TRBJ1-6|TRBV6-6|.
TGTGCCAGCAGTCCACAGGTCACCCTCCACTTT
CASSPQVTLHF
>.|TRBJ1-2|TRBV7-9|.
TGTGCCAGCAGCTTATTCGAGAACTATGGCTACACCTTC
CASSLFENYGYTF
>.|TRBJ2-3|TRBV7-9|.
TGTGCCAGCAGCGACAGTTTCTCTTTCACAGATACGCAGTATTTT
CASSDSFSFTDTQYF
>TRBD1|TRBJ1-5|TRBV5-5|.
TGTGCCAGCAGCTTGGTGGCAGGGGGTTATAGCAATCAGCCCCAGCATTTT
CASSLVAGGYSNQPQHF
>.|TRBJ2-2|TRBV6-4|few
TGTGCCAGCAGTGACTCAGGGGCCGGGGAGCTGTTTTTT
CASSDSGAGELFF
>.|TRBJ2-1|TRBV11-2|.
TGTGCCAGCAGCTTCTCGACACCTGGGAATGAGCAGTTCTTC
CASSFSTPGNEQFF
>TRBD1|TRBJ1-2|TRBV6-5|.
TGTGCCAGCAGTTACCGGGACAGGCATGGCTACACCTTC
CASSYRDRHGYTF
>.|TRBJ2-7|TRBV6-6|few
TGTGCCAGCACCCTCGGAGAAAGGAACGAGCAGTACTTC
CASTLGERNEQYF
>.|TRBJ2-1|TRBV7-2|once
TGTGCCAGCAGCTCCCCATACAATGAGCAGTTCTTC
CASSSPYNEQFF
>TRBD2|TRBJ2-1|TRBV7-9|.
TGTGCCAGCAGCACCCTAGCGGGGAGCTCCTACAATGAGCAGTTCTTC
CASSTLAGSSYNEQFF
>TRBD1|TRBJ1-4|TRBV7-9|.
TGTTCCAGCAGCGACAGGGAGACTAATGAAAAACTGTTTTTT
CSSSDRETNEKLFF
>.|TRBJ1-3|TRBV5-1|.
TGCGCCAGCAGTCGGGAGGGGGACTCTGGAAACACCATATATTTT
CASSREGDSGNTIYF
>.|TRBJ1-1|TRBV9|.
TGTGCCAGCAGCGAGCGAGGCGGGGACTCGAACACTGAAGCTTTCTTT
CASSERGGDSNTEAFF
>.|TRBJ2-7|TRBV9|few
TGTGCCAGCAGCCCCTCCGGGGTCTACGAGCAGTACTTC
CASSPSGVYEQYF
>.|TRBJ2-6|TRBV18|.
TGTGCCAGCTCGCGCCGTCAGGAAACAGGGAACTCTGGGGCCAACGTCCTGACTTTC
CASSRRQETGNSGANVLTF